This T cell receptor beta chain comes out of a study of T cell responses to AZD1222 COVID-19 vaccine. Germline V lookup: CDR1 SNHLY, CDR2 FYNNEI. Trimming left V 4 bases short and J 6 bases short, with 15 bases between. The CDR3 covers 14 residues. About this clone: The antigen remains undetermined.

Sequencing used immunoSEQ multiplex PCR; TCRdb keeps in-frame clones, though not all of them. The data contain about 140,000 clones, around 92% of them singletons. Findings and limits, study-wide: Most donors were white British and more were female, and clonal diversity was possibly underestimated. With two AZD1222 doses given, Spike-specific TCR breadth and depth both rose.

This receptor was identified in an adult in good health. Source: peripheral blood, taken on day 0 of AZD1222 vaccination. The V and J genes are TRBV2 and TRBJ1-1; D not certain. CDR3 DNA sequence: TGTGCCAGCAGTGTCATGACGGGCGGCTCTGAAGCTTTCTTT. Translation: CASSVMTGGSEAFF.